This T cell receptor (beta chain) was recovered during a study of blood T cell repertoires in COVID-19. Study details: Acute-phase and convalescent COVID-19 samples originated in the United States, Italy and Spain. PBMCs, B-cell-depleted T cells, or T cells provided the cDNA or gDNA that made up the material.

Data came from immunoSEQ multiplex PCR; TCRdb stores just in-frame clones and leaves some out. The data show some 100,000 clones, just over 85% seen once. CDR3 length equals 14 residues. V was pared by 1 base and J by 1 base, with 6 bases between. Germline V CDR1 and CDR2: KGHDR, SFDVKD. Seattle-derived patients entered the study during active infection and were followed longitudinally. The receptor's source is a man aged 45-65 years with COVID-19, enrolled during active disease. The sample comprised peripheral blood. V gene TRBV24-1 combines with J gene TRBJ1-2, with D uncertain. CDR3 bases: TGTGCCACCAGTGATTTCCACAGTAACTATGGCTACACCTTC. Protein product: CATSDFHSNYGYTF.